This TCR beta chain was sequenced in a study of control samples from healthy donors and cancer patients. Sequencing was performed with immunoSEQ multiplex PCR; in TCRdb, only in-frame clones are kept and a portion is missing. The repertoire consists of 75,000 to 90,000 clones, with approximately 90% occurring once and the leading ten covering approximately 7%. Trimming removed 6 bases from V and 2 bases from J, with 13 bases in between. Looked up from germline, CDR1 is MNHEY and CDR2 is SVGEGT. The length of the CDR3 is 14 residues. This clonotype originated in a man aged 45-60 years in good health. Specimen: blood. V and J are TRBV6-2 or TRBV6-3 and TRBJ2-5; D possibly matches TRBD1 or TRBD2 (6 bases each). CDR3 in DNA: TGTGCCAGCAGCCTCAGGGGAGGTCAAGAGACCCAGTACTTC. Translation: CASSLRGGQETQYF.